This TCR beta chain came from a study of blood T cell repertoires in COVID-19. The authors' processing: Reference gene primer amplification gave estimated nucleated cell counts. Only in-frame clones appear in the TCRdb table, and some are missing; sequencing was by immunoSEQ multiplex PCR. Clone size and the V and J calls come from that table; the DNA yielded D and trimming. The sample records some 33,000 clones, about 85% being singletons. V was pared by 2 bases and J by 6 bases, with 4 bases of the junction left unmatched. The CDR3 is 14 residues long. Germline values: CDR1 MNHEY, CDR2 SMNVEV (reference sequence).

Material: peripheral blood. The chain uses TRBV27 and TRBJ2-3, with 8 bases identical to TRBD2. This receptor was obtained from a human donor in a cohort sampled during active COVID-19. In DNA, the CDR3 is TGTGCCAGCAGTTTACGCAGCGGGAGCGATACGCAGTATTTT. Amino acid sequence: CASSLRSGSDTQYF.